This T cell receptor (beta chain) was recovered during a study of blood T cell repertoires in COVID-19. Study at large: Samples representing acute and convalescent COVID-19 were sourced from the United States, Italy and Spain. Nucleic acid was either cDNA or gDNA, and it came from T cells, B-cell-depleted T cells, or PBMCs.

In the original workflow: Scientists estimated how many nucleated cells there were by amplifying reference gene primers. Assay used: immunoSEQ multiplex PCR; TCRdb lists only in-frame clones, some missing. The V and J calls and clone size come from that table; D and trimming were worked out from the DNA. The table records approximately 230,000 clones, nearly 90% of them present only once. Sequencing was carried out using peripheral blood. This receptor was obtained from a man younger than 30 with active or convalescent COVID-19.

This chain's CDR3 is CASSQAGGDTQYF. The CDR3 DNA reads TGTGCCAGCAGCCAAGCCGGAGGAGATACGCAGTATTTT. This chain connects TRBV4-2 to TRBJ2-3; possible D gene TRBD2, 5 bases. This CDR3 is 13 amino acids long. Germline V gene sequence: CDR1 LGHNA, CDR2 YNFKEQ. V lost 1 base to trimming and J lost 5 bases, with 7 bases between them.